One and the same sample provided the 14 T cell receptor beta chains below, sequenced in a study of T cells after yellow fever vaccination. In TCRdb, the 5' RACE reads were re-called with MiXCR into one record per CDR3 protein. The sample gives about 350,000 distinct CDR3 sequences, around 8.1% of which show up once; 15% to 20% is in the top ten. This sample comprised PBMCs, obtained roughly seven weeks after the first yellow fever vaccination. The receptors here all came from a man between 18 and 29 years old who received the YFV17D yellow fever vaccine.

The V gene is TRBV6-2 or TRBV6-3, the J gene TRBJ2-2, with a weak D call TRBD2 (6 bases). The CDR3 loop spans 19 amino acids. Per germline, CDR1 MNHEY and CDR2 SVGEGT. The ends were cut back, 2 bases at V and 7 bases at J, with 26 bases in the middle. CDR3 sequence reads: CASSYMVQGRSGAGGELFF. CDR3 in DNA: TGTGCCAGCAGTTACATGGTTCAGGGACGAAGCGGAGCGGGCGGGGAGCTGTTTTTT.

This clonotype was seen at least ten times. This chain uses TRBV7-9 with TRBJ2-5; 10 bases map to TRBD1. The CDR3 sequence is 17 residues long. CDR1 SEHNR and CDR2 FQNEAQ come from the germline V gene (reference sequence). Trimming took 5 bases from V and 2 from J; bases not matched to a gene: 11. The CDR3 region is CASSPPRTGGLQETQYF. The CDR3 nucleotides are TGTGCCAGCAGCCCCCCCCGGACAGGGGGGTTACAAGAGACCCAGTACTTC.

The chain combines TRBV5-6 with TRBJ2-3; TRBD1 matches at 10 bases. The CDR3 runs to 15 residues. From germline, CDR1 is SGHDT and CDR2 YYEEEE. The junction had 6 bases not matched to a gene; V was cut back by 0 bases and J by 8 bases. The CDR3 sequence: CASSLGRTGGTTQYF. The CDR3 DNA follows: TGTGCCAGCAGCTTGGGTCGGACAGGGGGGACTACGCAGTATTTT.

This clonotype turned up a few times. This chain links TRBV5-4 with TRBJ2-3, with D uncertain. The CDR3 is 15 amino acids. Germline loops: CDR1 SGHNT, CDR2 YYREEE (reference sequence). V shed 0 bases and J shed 6 bases, with 14 bases lying between them. Here the CDR3 reads CASSLAEAGLDTQYF. The CDR3 nucleotides read TGTGCCAGCAGCTTGGCCGAGGCAGGCTTGGATACGCAGTATTTT.

There are a few counts of this clonotype. This rearrangement joins TRBV4-3 to TRBJ1-1; unclear D gene. CDR1 and CDR2 from the germline V gene are LGHNA and YSLEER. V was clipped by 0 bases and J by 4 bases, with 9 bases between them. The CDR3 runs to 14 residues. CDR3 sequence (DNA): TGCGCCAGCAGCCAAGAGTCCAGGACCACTGAAGCTTTCTTT. Translated: CASSQESRTTEAFF.

This clonotype was picked up a small number of times. The chain joins TRBV2 to TRBJ2-3, with D possibly TRBD1 on 6 matching bases. V was shortened by 4 bases and J by 5 bases, with 16 bases between the two germline ends. The CDR3 extends over 15 amino acids. Germline lookup yields CDR1 SNHLY and CDR2 FYNNEI. In DNA, the CDR3 is TGTGCCAGCAGTGTCTCTACCATCAGGGGAGATACGCAGTATTTT. It encodes CASSVSTIRGDTQYF. The full variable domain, its missing parts supplied by reference TRBV2 and TRBJ2-3, is EPEVTQTPSHQVTQMGQEVILRCVPISNHLYFYWYRQILGQKVEFLVSFYNNEISEKSEIFDDQFSVERPDGSNFTLKIRSTKLEDSAMYFCASSVSTIRGDTQYFGPGTRLTVL.

The V gene is TRBV20-1, the J gene TRBJ2-7; 7 positions match TRBD1. Germline V lookup: CDR1 DFQATT, CDR2 SNEGSKA (reference sequence). This CDR3 region has 11 residues. Trimming took 3 bases from V and 5 from J; bases not matched to a gene: 1. The DNA for the CDR3 is TGCAGTGCTAGTCAGGGGGACGAGCAGTACGTC. It specifies CSASQGDEQYV.

This clonotype has a handful of counts. This chain connects TRBV6-1 to TRBJ2-5, with D tentatively TRBD1 or TRBD2 (6 bases each). Looked up from germline, CDR1 is MNHNS and CDR2 is SASEGT. Between the trimmed V and J ends, which lost 5 bases and 5 bases, there was a span of 12 bases. This CDR3 region has 13 residues. CDR3 protein: CASSRGAWETQYF. DNA of the CDR3: TGTGCCAGCAGTAGGGGGGCCTGGGAGACCCAGTACTTC.

Only a few counts were recorded for this clonotype. This chain links TRBV14 with TRBJ2-5; possible D gene TRBD1, 6 bases. The V gene's germline CDR1 is SGHDN and CDR2 FVKESK. The CDR3 totals 15 residues. The V gene lost 1 base and the J gene lost 3 bases, with 12 bases spanning the gap. The CDR3 region is CASSQVARGEETQYF. DNA for the CDR3: TGTGCCAGCAGCCAAGTAGCCAGGGGAGAAGAGACCCAGTACTTC.

The chain recombines TRBV20-1 with TRBJ1-4; D is unresolved. Trimming pared 1 base from V and 4 bases from J, leaving 1 base between. In germline, CDR1 is DFQATT, CDR2 SNEGSKA (reference sequence). The CDR3 runs to 11 residues. DNA of the CDR3: TGCAGTGCTAGAGTTAATGAAAAACTGTTTTTT. It encodes CSARVNEKLFF.

This clonotype has a handful of counts. The CDR3 DNA reads as TGTGCCAGCAGTTACTCGGTCCCTGGGCTCGGCTATGGCTACACCTTC. The encoded protein is CASSYSVPGLGYGYTF. This rearrangement joins TRBV6-5 to TRBJ1-2; D not certain. The CDR3 covers 16 residues. The V end lost 0 bases, the J end lost 4 bases, and 15 bases lay between the germline ends. Germline assignment: CDR1 MNHEY and CDR2 SVGAGI.

This clonotype was found a few times. V usage is TRBV20-1 and J usage is TRBJ1-5, with TRBD1 matching over 10 bases. Per the germline V gene, CDR1 is DFQATT and CDR2 is SNEGSKA (reference sequence). With 5 bases clipped from V and 6 bases from J, the junction kept 10 bases outside the gene matches. The CDR3 loop spans 15 amino acids. CDR3 region: CSASPGQGYVQPQHF. CDR3 nucleotides: TGCAGTGCTTCACCGGGACAGGGGTACGTTCAGCCCCAGCATTTT.

This clonotype has at least ten counts. The chain recombines TRBV7-2 with TRBJ2-5; unclear D gene. V lost 5 bases, J lost 5 bases, and 9 bases lay in between. CDR1 is SGHTA, CDR2 FQGNSA, per germline. The CDR3 runs 12 residues. CDR3: CASSPFWETQYF. The CDR3 DNA reads as TGTGCCAGCAGCCCTTTTTGGGAGACCCAGTACTTC.

This clonotype was seen repeatedly, ten times or more. This chain uses TRBV27 with TRBJ2-3, with TRBD1 matching 9 bases. J gave up 4 bases and V 10 bases, and 9 bases lay outside the gene matches. Germline V lookup: CDR1 MNHEY, CDR2 SMNVEV (reference sequence). CDR3 length: 14 amino acids. CDR3 in amino acids: CATTPGQGSDTQYF. CDR3 nucleotide sequence: TGTGCCACCACGCCGGGACAGGGATCAGATACGCAGTATTTT.